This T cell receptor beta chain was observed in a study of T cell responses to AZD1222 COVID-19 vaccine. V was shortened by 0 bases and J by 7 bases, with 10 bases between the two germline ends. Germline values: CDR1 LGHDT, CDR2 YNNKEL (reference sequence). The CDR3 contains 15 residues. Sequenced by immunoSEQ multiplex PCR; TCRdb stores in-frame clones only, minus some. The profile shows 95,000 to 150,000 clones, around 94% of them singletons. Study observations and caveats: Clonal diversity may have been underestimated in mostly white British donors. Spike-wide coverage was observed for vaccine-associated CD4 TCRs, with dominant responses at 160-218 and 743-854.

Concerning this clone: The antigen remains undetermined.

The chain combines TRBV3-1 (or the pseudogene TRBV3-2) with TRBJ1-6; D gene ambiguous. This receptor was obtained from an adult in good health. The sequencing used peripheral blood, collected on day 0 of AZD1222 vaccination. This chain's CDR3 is CASSQDLLVNSPLHF. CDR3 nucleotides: TGTGCCAGCAGCCAAGATCTCTTGGTAAATTCACCCCTCCACTTT.